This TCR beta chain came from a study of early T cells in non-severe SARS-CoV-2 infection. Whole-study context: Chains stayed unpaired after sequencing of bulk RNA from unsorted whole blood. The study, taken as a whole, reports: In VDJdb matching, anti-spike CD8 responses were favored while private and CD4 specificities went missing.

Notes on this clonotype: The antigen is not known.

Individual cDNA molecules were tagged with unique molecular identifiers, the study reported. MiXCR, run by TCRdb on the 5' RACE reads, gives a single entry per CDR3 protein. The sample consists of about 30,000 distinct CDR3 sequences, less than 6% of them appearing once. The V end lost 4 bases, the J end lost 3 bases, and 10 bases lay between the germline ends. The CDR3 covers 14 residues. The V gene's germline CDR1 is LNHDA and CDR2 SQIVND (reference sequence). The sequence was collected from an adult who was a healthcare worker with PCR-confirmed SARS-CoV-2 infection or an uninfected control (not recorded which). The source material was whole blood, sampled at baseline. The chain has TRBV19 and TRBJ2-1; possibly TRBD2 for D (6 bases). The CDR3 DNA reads TGTGCCAGTAGTAGCGGGGCGGGCTACAATGAGCAGTTCTTC. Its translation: CASSSGAGYNEQFF. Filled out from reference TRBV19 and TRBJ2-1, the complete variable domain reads DGGITQSPKYLFRKEGQNVTLSCEQNLNHDAMYWYRQDPGQGLRLIYYSQIVNDFQKGDIAEGYSVSREKKESFPLTVTSAQKNPTAFYLCASSSGAGYNEQFFGPGTRLTVL.